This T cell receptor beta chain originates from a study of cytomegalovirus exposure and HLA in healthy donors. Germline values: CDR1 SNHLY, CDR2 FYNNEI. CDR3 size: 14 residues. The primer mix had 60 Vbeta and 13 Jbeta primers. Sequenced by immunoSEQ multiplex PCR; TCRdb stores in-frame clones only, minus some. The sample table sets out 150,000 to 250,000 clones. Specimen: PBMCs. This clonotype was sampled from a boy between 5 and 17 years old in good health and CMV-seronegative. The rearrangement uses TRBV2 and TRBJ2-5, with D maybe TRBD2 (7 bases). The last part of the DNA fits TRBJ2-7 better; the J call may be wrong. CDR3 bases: TGTGCCAGCATGAGGGGGGGGACTTCGGGCGAGCAGTACTTC. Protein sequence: CASMRGGTSGEQYF.